This record concerns one T cell receptor beta chain sequence. The antigen is unknown. This record comes from a study of T cell repertoires in cytomegalovirus infection. TCRdb re-derived calls from the reads in MiXCR, one entry per CDR3 protein. In the table there are around 300,000 distinct CDR3 sequences, around a quarter of which are singletons. Study-wide findings and caveats: HLA-C-restricted CMV clonotypes gave the most frequent clonotype in two of eight donors.

The CDR3 has 15 amino acids. Germline CDR1 LGHNA, CDR2 YSLEER. Unmatched junction bases numbered 11, after V lost 4 bases and J lost 9 bases. The origin of this receptor is a human donor in good health (CMV status not recorded). Some clones in this sample may be carry-over from other donors' samples. The chain links TRBV4-3 to TRBJ1-1, with 10 bases that match TRBD1. Specimen: cultured PBMCs, collected from culture after CMV antigen stimulation. CDR3 DNA sequence: TGCGCCAGCAGCCGGGGGGGACAGGGGACAGGAAAAGCTTTCTTT. Its translation is CASSRGGQGTGKAFF.